A single sample gave rise to the 32 T cell receptor beta chains below, sequenced in a study of shared clonotypes between healthy human individuals. The protocol was immunoSEQ multiplex PCR, while the TCRdb copy is restricted to in-frame clones and leaves out a portion. The sample carries around 700,000 clones, about three quarters recorded once. The sequencing sample was made of memory CD4+ T cells sorted from blood. Described subset: CD45RA-negative fraction. All receptors derive from a woman in her 30s in good health.

The CDR3 DNA is TGTGCCAGCAGTGAACTTAGGGGTGACTCTGGGGCCAACGTCCTGACTTTC. Encoded protein: CASSELRGDSGANVLTF. The rearrangement joins TRBV6-1 to TRBJ2-6, with D possibly being TRBD1 (5 bases). Germline V gene lookup returns CDR1 MNHNS and CDR2 SASEGT. The CDR3 consists of 17 residues. V was shortened by 2 bases and J by 0 bases, with 11 bases between the two germline ends.

The chain employs TRBV18 and TRBJ1-2; a possible D gene is TRBD1 (5 bases). CDR3 length: 15 residues. Germline CDR1 and CDR2: KGHSH and LQKENI. The V end was cut by 2 bases, the J end by 0 bases, with 10 bases between. CDR3 DNA sequence: TGTGCCAGCTCACCAGGACACAGAGCTAACTATGGCTACACCTTC. Its translation is CASSPGHRANYGYTF.

The chain has TRBV5-1 and TRBJ2-2; D tentatively reads TRBD1 or TRBD2 (5 bases each). Looked up from germline, CDR1 is SGHRS and CDR2 is YFSETQ. Trimming cost V 4 bases and J 6 bases, with 16 bases left between them. The CDR3 spans 15 residues. The CDR3 loop reads CASSPLGEPPGELFF. For the CDR3, the DNA is TGCGCCAGCAGCCCGCTGGGGGAGCCACCCGGGGAGCTGTTTTTT.

Ten or more counts support this clone. The chain couples TRBV23-1 to TRBJ2-7; D may be TRBD2 (6 bases). TRBV23-1 is an open reading frame whose function is uncertain. The length of the CDR3 is 13 residues. The V and J ends lost 4 bases and 2 bases respectively, with 9 bases between them. The CDR3 sequence: CASSPGLPYEQYF. As DNA, the CDR3 is TGCGCCAGCAGTCCGGGACTTCCCTACGAGCAGTACTTC.

This rearrangement joins TRBV6-1 to TRBJ2-7; 10 bases agree with TRBD2. CDR1 is MNHNS and CDR2 is SASEGT in the germline V gene. This CDR3 is 14 amino acids long. The junction had 7 bases not matched to a gene; V was cut back by 7 bases and J by 4 bases. CDR3 in amino acids: CASTSSGSLYEQYF. The CDR3 DNA follows: TGTGCCAGCACCTCTAGCGGGAGTTTGTACGAGCAGTACTTC.

The chain recombines TRBV4-1 with TRBJ1-2; tentative D call: TRBD1 (5 bases). The V gene's germline CDR1 is MGHRA and CDR2 YSYEKL. The CDR3 consists of 15 residues. Trimming stripped 0 bases from V and 8 bases from J, with 16 bases between. The CDR3 reads CASSQERAGFQGYTF. The CDR3 DNA is TGCGCCAGCAGCCAAGAAAGGGCAGGGTTTCAAGGCTACACCTTC.

For this clone: The same CDR3 is also encoded by other DNA sequences in this sample. The gene calls are TRBV10-2 and TRBJ1-5; D remains ambiguous. The V gene lost 0 bases and the J gene lost 0 bases, with 6 bases spanning the gap. Germline V gene data show CDR1 as WSHSY and CDR2 as SAAADI. The length of the CDR3 is 15 residues. The CDR3 loop reads CASSESRYSNQPQHF. The CDR3 region has the DNA TGCGCCAGCAGTGAGTCTCGGTATAGCAATCAGCCCCAGCATTTT.

This clone was counted only a few times. Other DNA sequences in this specimen translate into the identical CDR3. This rearrangement joins TRBV18 to TRBJ2-5, with 7 bases aligning to TRBD2. This CDR3 has 12 residues. V gave up 3 bases and J gave up 5 bases; unmatched junction bases: 0. Germline CDR1 and CDR2: KGHSH and LQKENI. The CDR3 spells CASSPSGETQYF. The CDR3 DNA sequence: TGTGCCAGCTCACCTAGCGGGGAGACCCAGTACTTC. Complete variable domain (other parts from reference TRBV18 and TRBJ2-5): NAGVMQNPRHLVRRRGQEARLRCSPMKGHSHVYWYRQLPEEGLKFMVYLQKENIIDESGMPKERFSAEFPKEGPSILRIQQVVRGDSAAYFCASSPSGETQYFGPGTRLLVL.

The V call is TRBV19, the J call TRBJ1-4; tentative D call: TRBD1 (5 bases). The germline V gene encodes CDR1 LNHDA and CDR2 SQIVND (reference sequence). The CDR3 extends over 12 amino acids. The ends were cut back, 4 bases at V and 15 bases at J, with 15 bases in the middle. The CDR3 loop is CASSTPGTKVFF. Written as DNA, the CDR3 is TGTGCCAGTAGTACACCCGGGACTAAGGTGTTTTTT.

The CDR3 DNA follows: TGTGCCAGCAGGGGGAGGAGCTTTAGCAATCAGCCCCAGCATTTT. Its translation is CASRGRSFSNQPQHF. V is TRBV28 and J is TRBJ1-5; D remains ambiguous. Trimming shortened V by 6 bases and J by 0 bases, and 12 bases separated the two germline ends. Germline lookup yields CDR1 MDHEN and CDR2 SYDVKM. CDR3 size: 15 residues.

Worth noting for this clone: Other DNA sequences in the same sample also yield this CDR3. The V call is TRBV29-1, the J call TRBJ1-1; D unclear. The CDR3 totals 13 residues. Looked up from germline, CDR1 is SQVTM and CDR2 is ANQGSEA. V was pared by 4 bases and J by 0 bases, with 9 bases between. This chain's CDR3 is CSVVGSMNTEAFF. In DNA form, the CDR3 reads TGCAGCGTTGTAGGGAGCATGAACACTGAAGCTTTCTTT.

The J gene is TRBJ1-4, the V gene TRBV29-1; D is possibly TRBD1 (5 bases). From germline, CDR1 is SQVTM and CDR2 ANQGSEA. The CDR3 is 14 residues long. The V gene lost 0 bases and the J gene lost 0 bases, with 5 bases spanning the gap. The CDR3 loop is CSVEEGATNEKLFF. The CDR3, as DNA: TGCAGCGTTGAAGAGGGGGCAACTAATGAAAAACTGTTTTTT.

V gene TRBV14 combines with J gene TRBJ2-5, with 8 bases that match TRBD1. The J call may be incorrect, as the DNA end agrees better with TRBJ2-7. The CDR3 has 16 amino acids. The germline gives CDR1 SGHDN, CDR2 FVKESK. CDR3 sequence: CASSPTPGRGHYEQYF. The CDR3 DNA reads TGTGCCAGCAGCCCCACCCCTGGCAGGGGGCACTACGAGCAGTACTTC.

The chain employs TRBV30 and TRBJ1-1, with D tentatively TRBD1 (5 bases). This CDR3 comprises 16 residues. Per the germline V gene, CDR1 is GTSNPN and CDR2 is SVGIG (reference sequence). With 0 bases removed from V and 0 bases from J, the gap between germline ends came to 14 bases. In DNA form, the CDR3 reads TGTGCCTGGAGTGTGGGTTGGGGGGATGTGAACACTGAAGCTTTCTTT. Translating it yields CAWSVGWGDVNTEAFF. Full variable domain (missing parts from reference TRBV30 and TRBJ1-1): SQTIHQWPATLVQPVGSPLSLECTVEGTSNPNLYWYRQAAGRGLQLLFYSVGIGQISSEVPQNLSASRPQDRQFILSSKKLLLSDSGFYLCAWSVGWGDVNTEAFFGQGTRLTVV.

This clone was observed a single time. V is TRBV30 and J is TRBJ1-5; D might be TRBD1 (6 bases). Trimming shortened V by 0 bases and J by 4 bases, and 13 bases separated the two germline ends. This CDR3 is 15 amino acids long. Looked up from germline, CDR1 is GTSNPN and CDR2 is SVGIG (reference sequence). The chain's CDR3 is CAWSVLSGQNQPQHF. In DNA, the CDR3 is TGTGCCTGGAGTGTACTTTCAGGACAGAATCAGCCCCAGCATTTT.

The V gene is TRBV5-6, the J gene TRBJ2-1; TRBD1 agrees at 9 bases. CDR3 length equals 14 residues. The J segment lost 12 bases and the V segment lost 4 bases, leaving 11 bases of the junction unmatched. The V gene's germline CDR1 is SGHDT and CDR2 YYEEEE. In nucleotides, the CDR3 is TGTGCCAGCAGCGAGGGACAGGGTTCTTCCGGGCAGTTCTTC. It encodes CASSEGQGSSGQFF.

V usage is TRBV29-1 and J usage is TRBJ2-3, with no clear D. This CDR3 has 10 residues. Trimming shortened V by 7 bases and J by 5 bases, and 7 bases separated the two germline ends. The germline gives CDR1 SQVTM, CDR2 ANQGSEA. CDR3 DNA: TGCAGCGCAAGTCGAGATACGCAGTATTTT. Its translation is CSASRDTQYF.

The count of this clone is one. This sample includes further DNA sequences coding for the same CDR3. The rearrangement links TRBV27 to TRBJ1-1; TRBD1 aligns across 7 bases. This CDR3 is 14 amino acids long. Looked up from germline, CDR1 is MNHEY and CDR2 is SMNVEV (reference sequence). The trim removed 5 bases at V and 1 base at J, leaving 4 bases unmatched. For the CDR3, the DNA is TGTGCCAGCAGTACCCGACAGGGGAACACTGAAGCTTTCTTT. It codes for CASSTRQGNTEAFF.

The V gene is TRBV7-8, the J gene TRBJ1-1; weak D call: TRBD1 (5 bases). The V gene's germline CDR1 is SGHVS and CDR2 FQNEAQ. V lost 1 base, J lost 8 bases, and 17 bases lay in between. This CDR3 is 15 amino acids long. In DNA form, the CDR3 reads TGTGCCAGCAGCTTAGTTAGACAGCGCCCCCGAGAAGCTTTCTTT. Translation: CASSLVRQRPREAFF. Looking up the rest from reference TRBV7-8 and TRBJ1-1 gives the full variable domain: GAGVSQSPRYKVAKRGQDVALRCDPISGHVSLFWYQQALGQGPEFLTYFQNEAQLDKSGLPSDRFFAERPEGSVSTLKIQRTQQEDSAVYLCASSLVRQRPREAFFGQGTRLTVV.

The chain has TRBV12-1 and TRBJ2-7. TRBV12-1 is a pseudogene segment. The CDR3 is 18 residues long. The CDR3 protein is CASSTEGRADRSYYEQYF. As DNA, the CDR3 is TGTGCCAGCAGCACCGAGGGCAGGGCGGATCGATCTTACTACGAGCAGTACTTC.

This clone appeared a few times. The gene calls are TRBV7-9 and TRBJ1-5, with 7 bases that match TRBD1. The J segment lost 0 bases and the V segment lost 5 bases, leaving 4 bases of the junction unmatched. The CDR3 spans 15 residues. Germline CDR1 is SEHNR and CDR2 is FQNEAQ (reference sequence). CDR3 nucleotide sequence: TGTGCCAGCAGCAAGGGGGCCAATAGCAATCAGCCCCAGCATTTT. Translated: CASSKGANSNQPQHF.

A single count supports this clone. This chain uses TRBV5-1 with TRBJ2-1, with 8 bases aligning to TRBD2. The CDR3 runs 16 residues. Germline V gene sequence: CDR1 SGHRS, CDR2 YFSETQ. V dropped 1 base and J dropped 3; count of bases not matched to a gene: 6. The CDR3 reads CASSLPLLAGYNEQFF. CDR3 nucleotides: TGCGCCAGCAGCTTGCCTCTTCTAGCGGGCTACAATGAGCAGTTCTTC.

The gene calls are TRBV28 and TRBJ1-5; 7 nucleotides line up with TRBD1. Trimming removed 5 bases from V and 5 bases from J; junction bases left unmatched: 6. The length of the CDR3 is 14 residues. Looked up from germline, CDR1 is MDHEN and CDR2 is SYDVKM. The CDR3 here is CASSRQGTYQPQHF. DNA for the CDR3: TGTGCCAGCAGTCGACAGGGAACCTATCAGCCCCAGCATTTT.

The chain recombines TRBV18 with TRBJ1-4; 7 bases are a match to TRBD1. Trimming cost V 3 bases and J 10 bases; bases outside gene matches: 8. The CDR3 spans 14 residues. Germline V CDR1 and CDR2: KGHSH, LQKENI. This CDR3 reads CASSPEGGGGKLFF. The CDR3 nucleotides read TGTGCCAGCTCACCCGAAGGGGGCGGTGGAAAACTGTTTTTT.

The V and J genes are TRBV5-4 and TRBJ2-7; 9 bases match TRBD2. Germline V gene sequence: CDR1 SGHNT, CDR2 YYREEE (reference sequence). The CDR3 extends over 16 amino acids. After removal of 0 bases from V and 3 bases from J, the junction contained 7 bases not matched to a gene. CDR3 region: CASSLGGGRGLYEQYF. In DNA form, the CDR3 reads TGTGCCAGCAGCTTGGGTGGCGGGAGGGGCCTCTACGAGCAGTACTTC.

The chain carries TRBV6-4 and TRBJ2-1; 11 nucleotides match TRBD2. This CDR3 region has 14 residues. After removal of 5 bases from V and 6 bases from J, the junction contained 3 bases not matched to a gene. Per the germline V gene, CDR1 is MRHNA and CDR2 is SNTAGT. The CDR3 DNA sequence: TGTGCCAGCAGTACACTAGCGGGAGTCAATGAGCAGTTCTTC. Encoded protein: CASSTLAGVNEQFF.

This chain joins TRBV18 and TRBJ1-1; TRBD1 matches 9 bases. The germline CDR1 and CDR2 sequences are KGHSH and LQKENI. The ends lost 6 bases at V and 5 bases at J; junction bases unmatched: 13. This CDR3 contains 16 residues. The CDR3 reads CASSFDPGQGQTEAFF. CDR3 coding DNA: TGTGCCAGCTCCTTCGACCCTGGACAGGGGCAGACTGAAGCTTTCTTT.

The gene calls are TRBV2 and TRBJ1-3; possible D gene TRBD1, 5 bases. The CDR3 has 18 amino acids. Germline V gives CDR1 SNHLY, CDR2 FYNNEI. V was trimmed by 4 bases and J by 3 bases, leaving 22 bases between them. The CDR3 region has the DNA TGTGCCAGCAGTGTTGGGACGGCAGGGCTCCTCGGTGGAAACACCATATATTTT. Residues: CASSVGTAGLLGGNTIYF.

The V call is TRBV28, the J call TRBJ1-4; D is uncertain. Trimming pared 1 base from V and 3 bases from J, leaving 9 bases between. CDR1 MDHEN and CDR2 SYDVKM come from the germline V gene. The CDR3 runs to 15 residues. CDR3 DNA sequence: TGTGCCAGCAGTTTATTCCAGGACCCTAATGAAAAACTGTTTTTT. It specifies CASSLFQDPNEKLFF.

The chain carries TRBV19 and TRBJ1-1; D is perhaps TRBD1 (6 bases). CDR3 length: 16 residues. Trimming removed 7 bases from V and 4 bases from J, with 22 bases in between. CDR1 is LNHDA and CDR2 is SQIVND in the germline V gene (reference sequence). DNA of the CDR3: TGTGCCAGTAAGGGGGGATCAGGAGCCTACGGCACTGAAGCTTTCTTT. Its protein product is CASKGGSGAYGTEAFF.

The chain carries TRBV2 and TRBJ2-1; 15 nucleotides align to TRBD2. The CDR3 is 12 amino acids. The germline V gene has CDR1 SNHLY and CDR2 FYNNEI. Unmatched junction bases numbered 8, after V lost 10 bases and J lost 16 bases. The CDR3 loop reads CATTGLAGGQFF. The DNA of the CDR3 is TGTGCCACCACCGGACTAGCGGGAGGGCAATTCTTC.

V usage is TRBV19 and J usage is TRBJ2-3, with D perhaps being TRBD1 or TRBD2 (5 bases each). The germline V gene encodes CDR1 LNHDA and CDR2 SQIVND (reference sequence). Trimming shortened V by 7 bases and J by 3 bases, and 14 bases separated the two germline ends. The CDR3 has 14 residues. In DNA form, the CDR3 reads TGTGCCAGTATATCCAGGGACGGGACAGATACGCAGTATTTT. Translation gives CASISRDGTDTQYF.